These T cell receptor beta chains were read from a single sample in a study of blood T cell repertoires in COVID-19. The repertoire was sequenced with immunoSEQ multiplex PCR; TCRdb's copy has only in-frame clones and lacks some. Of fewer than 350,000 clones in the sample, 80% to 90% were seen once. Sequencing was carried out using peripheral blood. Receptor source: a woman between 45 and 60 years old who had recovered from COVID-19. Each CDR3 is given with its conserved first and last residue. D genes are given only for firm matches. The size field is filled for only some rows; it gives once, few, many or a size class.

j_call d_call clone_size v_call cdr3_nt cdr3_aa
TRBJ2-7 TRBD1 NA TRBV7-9 TGTGCCAGCAGCTTAAGAACAGGGGATGCCTACGAGCAGTACTTC CASSLRTGDAYEQYF
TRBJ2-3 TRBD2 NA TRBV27 TGTGCCAGCAGTTTATCTCCGAGCGGGAGGGGCCCAGATACGCAGTATTTT CASSLSPSGRGPDTQYF
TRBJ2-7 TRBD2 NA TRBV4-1 TGCGCCAGCAGCCAACCGACTAGCGGGAGGCCGGGTCGGTACGAGCAGTACTTC CASSQPTSGRPGRYEQYF
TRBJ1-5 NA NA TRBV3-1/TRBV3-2 TGTGCCAGCAGCCAAGGCGGATATCAGCCCCAGCATTTT CASSQGGYQPQHF
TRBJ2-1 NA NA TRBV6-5 TGTGCCAGCGGGACCGGGACTGTGGCCCGGAATGAGCAGTTCTTC CASGTGTVARNEQFF
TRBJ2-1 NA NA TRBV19 TGTGCCAGTCGGAGCGGAATATCCTACAATGAGCAGTTCTTC CASRSGISYNEQFF
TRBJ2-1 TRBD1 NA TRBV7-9 TGTGCCAGCAGACGATCCGGACAGGGTAACAATGAGCAGTTCTTC CASRRSGQGNNEQFF
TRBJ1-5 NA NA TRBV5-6 TGTGCCAGCAGCTTGGCAATCGGTCAGCCCCAGCATTTT CASSLAIGQPQHF
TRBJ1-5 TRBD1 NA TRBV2 TGTGCCAGCAGCCCCGGGACAGCCGGCCATCAGCCCCAGCATTTT CASSPGTAGHQPQHF
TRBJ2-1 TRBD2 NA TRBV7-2 TGTGCCAGCAGCTCAACTGGTGGGCGGGGGTTCTCCTACAATGAGCAGTTCTTC CASSSTGGRGFSYNEQFF
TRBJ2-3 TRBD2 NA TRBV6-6 TGTGCCAGCAGGAGCCAACGGGGGGGGATAGATACGCAGTATTTT CASRSQRGGIDTQYF
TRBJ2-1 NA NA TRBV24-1 TGTGCCACCAGTGGTAGCGGACAAGGACACAATGAGCAGTTCTTC CATSGSGQGHNEQFF
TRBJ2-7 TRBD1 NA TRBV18 TGTGCCAGCTCGGCCGGGACAGACTACGAGCAGTACTTC CASSAGTDYEQYF
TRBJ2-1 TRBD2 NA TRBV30 TGTGCCTGGAGTGTACCGGGCGGGGGATACAATGAGCAGTTCTTC CAWSVPGGGYNEQFF
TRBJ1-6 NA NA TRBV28 TGTGCCAGCAGTTTTGGGTATACTAGGAATTCACCCCTCCACTTT CASSFGYTRNSPLHF
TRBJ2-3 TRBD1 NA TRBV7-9 TGTGCCAGCAGCACGGATGGGACAGTGAGCACAGATACGCAGTATTTT CASSTDGTVSTDTQYF
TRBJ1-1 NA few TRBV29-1 TGCAGCGCTAAACCGGGCGGGGACACTGAAGCTTTCTTT CSAKPGGDTEAFF
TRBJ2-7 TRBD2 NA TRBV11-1 TGTGCCAGCAGCAGAGGACTAGAAAACTACGAGCAGTACTTC CASSRGLENYEQYF
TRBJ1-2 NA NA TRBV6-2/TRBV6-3 TGTGCCAGCAGTTACTCCAGGAACTATGGCTACACCTTC CASSYSRNYGYTF
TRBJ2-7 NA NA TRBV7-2 TGTGCCAGCAGCTTAGCGTCAGGCTCCTACGAGCAGTACTTC CASSLASGSYEQYF
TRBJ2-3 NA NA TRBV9 TGTGCCAGCAGCGTGGCTGGCACAGATACGCAGTATTTT CASSVAGTDTQYF
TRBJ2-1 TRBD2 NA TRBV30 TGTGCCTGGGAGCGGGGGGACGGGGTTAATGAGCAGTTCTTC CAWERGDGVNEQFF
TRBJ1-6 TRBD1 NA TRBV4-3 TGCGCCAGCAGCCACCTTGGACAGGCCAATCCCCTCCACTTT CASSHLGQANPLHF
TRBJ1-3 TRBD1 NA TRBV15 TGTGCCACCAGCAGAGACCCTGGGACAGTAGGAAACACCATATATTTT CATSRDPGTVGNTIYF
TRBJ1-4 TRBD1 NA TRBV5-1 TGCGCCAGCAGCTTGGGACAGGGTTGGACTGAAAAACTGTTTTTT CASSLGQGWTEKLFF
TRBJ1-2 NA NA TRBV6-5 TGTGCCAGCAGGACACAGGGATTCTATGGCTACACCTTC CASRTQGFYGYTF
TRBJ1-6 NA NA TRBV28 TGTGCCAGCAGTTTCGGCAGGGTCGAATCACCCCTCCACTTT CASSFGRVESPLHF
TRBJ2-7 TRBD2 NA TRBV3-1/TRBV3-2 TGTGCCAGCAGCCAAGACGTAGGACTAGCCGGCGAGCAGTACTTC CASSQDVGLAGEQYF
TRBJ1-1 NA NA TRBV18 TGTGCCAGCTCACCAGGTCGAGGAGTGACGAACACTGAAGCTTTCTTT CASSPGRGVTNTEAFF
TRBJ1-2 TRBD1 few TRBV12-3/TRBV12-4 TGTGCCAGCAGTTTAGTCAGGGGGCGAGGCTACACCTTC CASSLVRGRGYTF
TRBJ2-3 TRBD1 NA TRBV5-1 TGCGCCAGCAGCTTAACAGGGGCGGGAGATACGCAGTATTTT CASSLTGAGDTQYF
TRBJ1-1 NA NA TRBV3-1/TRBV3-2 TGTGCCAGCAGCCAAGCGTCGGGGGGCTCTGAAGCTTTCTTT CASSQASGGSEAFF
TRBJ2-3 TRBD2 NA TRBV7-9 TGTGCCAGCAGCTCGGGGTGGGGACTAGCGGGAGCAGATACGCAGTATTTT CASSSGWGLAGADTQYF
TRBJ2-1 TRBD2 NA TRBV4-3 TGCGCCAGCAGCCCACTAGCGGGAGTTGCCAATGAGCAGTTCTTC CASSPLAGVANEQFF
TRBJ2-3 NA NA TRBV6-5 TGTGCCAGCAGCCGAAGGGGAGATACGCAGTATTTT CASSRRGDTQYF
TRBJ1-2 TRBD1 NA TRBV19 TGTGCCAGTAGTATGATAGGACAGGGGTCGAATGGCTACACCTTC CASSMIGQGSNGYTF
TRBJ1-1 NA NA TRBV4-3 TGCGCCAGCAGCCAAGATCCGTACGGTAACACTGAAGCTTTCTTT CASSQDPYGNTEAFF
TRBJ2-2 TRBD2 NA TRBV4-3 TGCGCCAGCAGCCGCCGGGCGCGGGGGGGGACCGGGGAGCTGTTTTTT CASSRRARGGTGELFF
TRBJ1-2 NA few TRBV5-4 TGTGCCAGCAGAGGAGGGCCCGAAGCTAACTATGGCTACACCTTC CASRGGPEANYGYTF
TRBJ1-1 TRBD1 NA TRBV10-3 TGTGCCATCAGCTCGACAGGGTTGAACACTGAAGCTTTCTTT CAISSTGLNTEAFF
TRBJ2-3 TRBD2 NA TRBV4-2 TGTGCCAGCAGCCAAGAAGGGCGGGAGGGCCAGGTAGATACGCAGTATTTT CASSQEGREGQVDTQYF
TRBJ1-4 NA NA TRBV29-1 TGCAGCGCACTAACGGCGGGGTTCGGGGAAAAACTGTTTTTT CSALTAGFGEKLFF
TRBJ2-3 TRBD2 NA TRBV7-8 TGTGCCAGCAGCCCCGGGGGGACTAAACAGTATTTT CASSPGGTKQYF
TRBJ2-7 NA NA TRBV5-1 TGCGCCAGCAGCTTGGGGCAGGGTCTCTCCTACGAGCAGTACTTC CASSLGQGLSYEQYF
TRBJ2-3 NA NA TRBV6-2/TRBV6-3 TGTGCCAGCAGTTACCTTACAGGAAAGCAGTATTTT CASSYLTGKQYF
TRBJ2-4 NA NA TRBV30 TGTGCCTGGAGTCCCCTGGGACACCTCAAAAACATTCAGTACTTC CAWSPLGHLKNIQYF
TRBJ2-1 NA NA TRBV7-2 TGTGCCAGCAGCTTAGGGTGGCAGGGCAATGAGCAGTTCTTC CASSLGWQGNEQFF
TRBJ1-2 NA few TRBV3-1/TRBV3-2 TGTGCCAGCAGCCTCCACTCATATGGCTACACCTTC CASSLHSYGYTF
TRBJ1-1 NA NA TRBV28 TGTGCCAGCAGTTTGTCAGGGGTGACTGAAGCTTTCTTT CASSLSGVTEAFF
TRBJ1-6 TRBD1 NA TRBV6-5 TGTGCCAGCAGTTACCGGGACAGGGATAATTCACCCCTCCACTTT CASSYRDRDNSPLHF
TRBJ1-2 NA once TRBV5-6 TGTGCCAGCACCCTAACAGGAGGCTACACCTTC CASTLTGGYTF
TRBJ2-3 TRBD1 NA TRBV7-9 TGTGCCAGCAGCCGACGGACAGGAGACACAGATACGCAGTATTTT CASSRRTGDTDTQYF
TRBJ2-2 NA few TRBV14 TGTGCCAGCAGCCGCCTAGTCCACACCGGGGAGCTGTTTTTT CASSRLVHTGELFF
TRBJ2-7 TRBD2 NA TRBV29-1 TGCAGCGTAACCCAAAGCGGGAGTACCTACGAGCAGTACTTC CSVTQSGSTYEQYF
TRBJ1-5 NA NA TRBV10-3 TGTGCCATCAGTGGGGACAACAATCAGCCCCAGCATTTT CAISGDNNQPQHF
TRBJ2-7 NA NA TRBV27 TGTGCCAGCAGTATCCAGGGCCGGAGCTCCTACGAGCAGTACTTC CASSIQGRSSYEQYF
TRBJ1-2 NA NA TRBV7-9 TGTGCCAGCAGCTTAGATATCTATGGCTACACCTTC CASSLDIYGYTF
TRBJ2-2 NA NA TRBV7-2 TGTGCCAGCAGCATACTAGGCACCGGGGAGCTGTTTTTT CASSILGTGELFF